This T cell receptor (beta chain) was observed in a study of identical twins. Study-wide results and limits: Alpha sequences that were out-of-frame and twin-shared showed an excess of low generation probability. Findings came from cross-sectional statistics, without long-term follow-up of donors.

Remarks on this clonotype: Its antigen is still unknown.

TCRdb passed the 5' RACE reads through MiXCR, listing each CDR3 protein once. Of about 1.7 million distinct CDR3 sequences listed, about 32% are singletons. The receptor comes from a newborn girl in good health. The sample was cord blood.

The CDR3 region is CASSQATQSGDTQYF. The CDR3 nucleotides are TGTGCCAGCAGCCAAGCAACCCAAAGTGGAGATACGCAGTATTTT. The V gene is TRBV3-1, the J gene TRBJ2-3; D remains unclear. CDR1 and CDR2 from the germline V gene are LGHDT and YNNKEL (reference sequence). V was trimmed by 1 base and J by 5 bases, leaving 13 bases between them. The CDR3 is 15 residues long.